Below, 17 T cell receptor beta chains from the same sample are listed, as sequenced in a study of cytomegalovirus exposure and HLA in healthy donors. The primer mix had 60 Vbeta and 13 Jbeta primers. Clones were sequenced by immunoSEQ multiplex PCR, and TCRdb holds only the in-frame ones, with some missing. The table includes 100,000 or so clones, 78% detected once. The sequenced sample consisted of PBMCs. These receptors were collected from a man aged 25-40 years in good health and CMV-seronegative.

CDR3 amino acids: CASSPTGQPYGYTF. CDR3 DNA: TGTGCCAGCAGCCCCACGGGACAGCCATATGGCTACACCTTC. The chain has TRBV7-2 and TRBJ1-2; 7 bases align to TRBD1. Germline CDR1 and CDR2: SGHTA and FQGNSA. This CDR3 has 14 residues. V lost 5 bases and J lost 5; bases outside the gene matches: 8.

This chain links TRBV7-6 with TRBJ2-5; 10 nucleotides line up with TRBD2. The CDR3 sequence is 14 residues long. The germline V gene encodes CDR1 SGHVS and CDR2 FNYEAQ. V trimming: 5 bases; J trimming: 6 bases; junction bases outside the gene matches: 6. CDR3 sequence reads: CASSTGTSVKTQYF. In DNA, the CDR3 is TGTGCCAGCAGCACGGGGACTAGCGTGAAGACCCAGTACTTC.

V is TRBV5-1 and J is TRBJ1-1; a weak D match, TRBD1 (6 bases). From germline, CDR1 is SGHRS and CDR2 YFSETQ. The CDR3 consists of 14 residues. Trimming cost V 4 bases and J 1 base, with 11 bases left between them. As DNA, the CDR3 is TGCGCCAGCAGCCTTCCAGGGGAGAACACTGAAGCTTTCTTT. Translation: CASSLPGENTEAFF.

The chain carries TRBV7-2 and TRBJ1-4, with a tentative D call TRBD1 (6 bases). Germline CDR1 and CDR2: SGHTA and FQGNSA. The CDR3 extends over 13 amino acids. The V end lost 5 bases, the J end lost 5 bases, and 9 bases lay between the germline ends. CDR3 protein: CASSGGANEKLFF. For the CDR3, the DNA is TGTGCCAGCAGCGGGGGCGCGAATGAAAAACTGTTTTTT. Combining the CDR3 with reference TRBV7-2 and TRBJ1-4 gives the whole variable domain GAGVSQSPSNKVTEKGKDVELRCDPISGHTALYWYRQSLGQGLEFLIYFQGNSAPDKSGLPSDRFSAERTGGSVSTLTIQRTQQEDSAVYLCASSGGANEKLFFGSGTQLSVL.

The chain carries TRBV7-2 and TRBJ2-5, with 12 positions matching TRBD2. CDR3 length equals 17 residues. The germline CDR1 and CDR2 sequences are SGHTA and FQGNSA. Germline trimming cut 1 base from V and 2 bases from J; bases unmatched to any gene: 5. CDR3 sequence: CASSLGGLAGGQETQYF. In DNA, the CDR3 is TGTGCCAGCAGCTTAGGGGGCCTAGCGGGGGGGCAAGAGACCCAGTACTTC.

J is TRBJ2-2 and V is TRBV5-1; unclear D gene. Germline V lookup: CDR1 SGHRS, CDR2 YFSETQ. Trimming stripped 0 bases from V and 6 bases from J, with 15 bases between. This CDR3 is 16 amino acids long. In nucleotides, the CDR3 is TGCGCCAGCAGCTTGGCGGTTTCGGGTGGCGCCGGGGAGCTGTTTTTT. Translated, it gives CASSLAVSGGAGELFF.

This chain connects TRBV30 to TRBJ2-1, with 7 bases aligning to TRBD2. The CDR3 loop spans 14 amino acids. Germline values: CDR1 GTSNPN, CDR2 SVGIG (reference sequence). The V segment lost 3 bases and the J segment 9 bases; nucleotides outside the gene matches: 11. The CDR3 reads CAWSGGSLLGEQFF. The CDR3 nucleotides are TGTGCCTGGAGCGGCGGGAGTCTGTTGGGTGAGCAGTTCTTC. The full variable domain, rest sourced from reference TRBV30 and TRBJ2-1, is SQTIHQWPATLVQPVGSPLSLECTVEGTSNPNLYWYRQAAGRGLQLLFYSVGIGQISSEVPQNLSASRPQDRQFILSSKKLLLSDSGFYLCAWSGGSLLGEQFFGPGTRLTVL.

This rearrangement joins TRBV18 to TRBJ2-1, with TRBD2 matching over 8 bases. The CDR3 is 16 residues long. Trimming at V came to 2 bases and at J to 5 bases, leaving 8 bases not matched to a gene. Germline V gives CDR1 KGHSH, CDR2 LQKENI. This CDR3 is CASSPGGSGANNEQFF. Written as DNA, the CDR3 is TGTGCCAGCTCACCAGGAGGTAGCGGGGCGAACAATGAGCAGTTCTTC.

The chain recombines TRBV19 with TRBJ1-5, with D uncertain. CDR1 LNHDA and CDR2 SQIVND come from the germline V gene (reference sequence). The CDR3 contains 14 residues. Trimming removed 3 bases from V and 4 bases from J, with 10 bases in between. The CDR3 loop reads CASSIPGKNQPQHF. CDR3 sequence (DNA): TGTGCCAGTAGTATTCCGGGTAAAAATCAGCCCCAGCATTTT.

The V gene is TRBV5-1, the J gene TRBJ2-7; TRBD1 aligns across 9 bases. Per germline, CDR1 SGHRS and CDR2 YFSETQ. The CDR3 extends over 14 amino acids. V trimming: 8 bases; J trimming: 5 bases; junction bases outside the gene matches: 11. The CDR3 sequence: CASSSGTGFDEQYF. Written as DNA, the CDR3 is TGCGCCAGTTCATCCGGGACAGGGTTTGACGAGCAGTACTTC.

This chain uses TRBV15 with TRBJ1-1, with D uncertain. The V gene's germline CDR1 is LNHNV and CDR2 YYDKDF (reference sequence). Trimming took 0 bases from V and 10 from J, leaving 18 bases between them. The CDR3 covers 15 residues. This CDR3 reads CATSRDRFRSVGAFF. As DNA, the CDR3 is TGTGCCACCAGCAGAGATCGTTTTAGATCGGTTGGAGCTTTCTTT. Full variable domain (remainder filled in from reference TRBV15 and TRBJ1-1): DAMVIQNPRYQVTQFGKPVTLSCSQTLNHNVMYWYQQKSSQAPKLLFHYYDKDFNNEADTPDNFQSRRPNTSFCFLDIRSPGLGDTAMYLCATSRDRFRSVGAFFGQGTRLTVV.

This clone was picked up one time. V is TRBV19 and J is TRBJ2-7; 8 nucleotides match TRBD2. V dropped 6 bases and J dropped 6; count of bases not matched to a gene: 10. This CDR3 contains 14 residues. Germline CDR1 reads LNHDA; CDR2 reads SQIVND (reference sequence). CDR3 sequence reads: CASRVLAAAGEQYF. CDR3 nucleotide sequence: TGTGCCAGTAGAGTACTAGCGGCGGCCGGCGAGCAGTACTTC.

Written as DNA, the CDR3 is TGTGCCAGCAGTTCCCGGACTAGCGGGAACGTGTACGAGCAGTACTTC. Protein sequence: CASSSRTSGNVYEQYF. The chain uses TRBV6-6 and TRBJ2-7, with 12 bases fitting TRBD2. J gave up 4 bases and V 4 bases, and 8 bases lay outside the gene matches. CDR3 length: 16 amino acids. Germline V gene data show CDR1 as MNHNY and CDR2 as SVGAGI (reference sequence).

J is TRBJ1-2 and V is TRBV4-1; 8 bases agree with TRBD1. V trimming: 1 base; J trimming: 10 bases; junction bases outside the gene matches: 5. Germline values: CDR1 MGHRA, CDR2 YSYEKL. This CDR3 is 13 amino acids long. The CDR3 is CASSQGTGLNYTF. The CDR3 DNA is TGCGCCAGCAGCCAAGGGACAGGGTTAAACTACACCTTC.

The J gene is TRBJ1-4, the V gene TRBV5-5, with TRBD1 identical over 9 bases. Germline V lookup: CDR1 SGHKS, CDR2 YYEKEE (reference sequence). This CDR3 is built from 14 residues. V was pared by 6 bases and J by 8 bases, with 8 bases of the junction left unmatched. For the CDR3, the DNA is TGTGCCAGCAAATTACAGGGGGCTGTGGAAAAACTGTTTTTT. This translates into CASKLQGAVEKLFF.

The genes are TRBV28 and TRBJ1-2, with 8 bases identical to TRBD1. This CDR3 region has 14 residues. The germline CDR1 and CDR2 sequences are MDHEN and SYDVKM. With 4 bases clipped from V and 4 bases from J, the junction kept 5 bases outside the gene matches. CDR3 in amino acids: CASSSTGGSYGYTF. CDR3 bases: TGTGCCAGCAGTTCAACAGGGGGATCCTATGGCTACACCTTC.

The V call is TRBV18, the J call TRBJ2-7; D is perhaps TRBD1 (5 bases). The CDR3 loop spans 14 amino acids. Deletions cut 3 bases from V and 1 base from J, with 10 bases between. CDR1 and CDR2 (germline): KGHSH, LQKENI. CDR3 sequence reads: CASSPNQGSYEQYF. CDR3 DNA: TGTGCCAGCTCACCGAATCAGGGATCCTACGAGCAGTACTTC.